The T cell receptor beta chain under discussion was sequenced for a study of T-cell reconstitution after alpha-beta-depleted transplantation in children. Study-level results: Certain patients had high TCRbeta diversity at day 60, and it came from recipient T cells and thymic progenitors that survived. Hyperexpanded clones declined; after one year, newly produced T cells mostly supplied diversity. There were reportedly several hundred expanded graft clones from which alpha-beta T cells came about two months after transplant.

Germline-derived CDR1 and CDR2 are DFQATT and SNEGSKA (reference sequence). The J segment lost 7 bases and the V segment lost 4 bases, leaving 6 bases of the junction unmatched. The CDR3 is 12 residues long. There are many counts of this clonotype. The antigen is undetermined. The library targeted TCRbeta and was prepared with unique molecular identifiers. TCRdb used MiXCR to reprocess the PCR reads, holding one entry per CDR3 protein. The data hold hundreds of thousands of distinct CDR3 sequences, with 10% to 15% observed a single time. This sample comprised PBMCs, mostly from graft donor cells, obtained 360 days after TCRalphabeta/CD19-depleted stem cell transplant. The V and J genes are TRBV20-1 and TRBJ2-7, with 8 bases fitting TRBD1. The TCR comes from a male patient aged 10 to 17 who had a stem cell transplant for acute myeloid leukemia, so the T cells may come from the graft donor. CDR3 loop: CSATRTGREQYF. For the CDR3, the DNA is TGCAGTGCTACCCGGACAGGGCGAGAGCAGTACTTC.